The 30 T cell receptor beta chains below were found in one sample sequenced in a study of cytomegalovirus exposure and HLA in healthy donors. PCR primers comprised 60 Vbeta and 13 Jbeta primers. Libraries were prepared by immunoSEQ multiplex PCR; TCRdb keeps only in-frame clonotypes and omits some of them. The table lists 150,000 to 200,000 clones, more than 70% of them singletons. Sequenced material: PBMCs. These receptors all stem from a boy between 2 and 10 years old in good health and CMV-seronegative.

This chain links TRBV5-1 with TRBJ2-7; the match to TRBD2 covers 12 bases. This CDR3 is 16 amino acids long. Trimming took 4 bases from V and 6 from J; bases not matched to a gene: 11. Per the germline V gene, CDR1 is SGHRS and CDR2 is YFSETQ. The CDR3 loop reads CASSQGQTLAGGEQYF. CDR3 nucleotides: TGCGCCAGCAGCCAAGGACAGACACTAGCGGGAGGCGAGCAGTACTTC.

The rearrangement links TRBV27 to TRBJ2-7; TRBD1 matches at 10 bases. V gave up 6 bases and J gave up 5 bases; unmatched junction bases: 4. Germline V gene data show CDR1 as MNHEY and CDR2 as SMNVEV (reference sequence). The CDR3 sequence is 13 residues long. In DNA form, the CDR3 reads TGTGCCAGCAGGAGGGACAGGGGACACGAGCAGTACTTC. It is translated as CASRRDRGHEQYF.

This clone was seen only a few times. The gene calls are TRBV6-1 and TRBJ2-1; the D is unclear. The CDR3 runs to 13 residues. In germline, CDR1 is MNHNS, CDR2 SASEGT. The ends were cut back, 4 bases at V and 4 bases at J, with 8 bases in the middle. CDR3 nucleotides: TGTGCCAGCAGTGTTAGATTGTACAATGAGCAGTTCTTC. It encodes CASSVRLYNEQFF.

CDR3 coding DNA: TGTGCCAGCACCCCGGGGAGCAATCAGCCCCAGCATTTT. Encoded protein: CASTPGSNQPQHF. J is TRBJ1-5 and V is TRBV7-9; no clear D. The CDR3 contains 13 residues. V was shortened by 7 bases and J by 1 base, with 8 bases between the two germline ends. The germline gives CDR1 SEHNR, CDR2 FQNEAQ (reference sequence).

CDR3 nucleotide sequence: TGTGCCAGCAGCTTTTCAGGGATGGGTGGCTACACCTTC. It yields the protein CASSFSGMGGYTF. This chain joins TRBV7-9 and TRBJ1-2; perhaps TRBD1 as D (5 bases). Per the germline V gene, CDR1 is SEHNR and CDR2 is FQNEAQ (reference sequence). Trimming took 3 bases from V and 7 from J, leaving 12 bases between them. The CDR3 extends over 13 amino acids.

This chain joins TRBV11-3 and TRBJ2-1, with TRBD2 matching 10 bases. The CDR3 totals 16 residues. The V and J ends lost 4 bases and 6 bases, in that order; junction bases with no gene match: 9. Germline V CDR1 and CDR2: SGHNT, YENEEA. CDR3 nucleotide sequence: TGTGCCAGCAGCTCGCTTCCTAGCGGGAGTATCAATGAGCAGTTCTTC. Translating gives CASSSLPSGSINEQFF.

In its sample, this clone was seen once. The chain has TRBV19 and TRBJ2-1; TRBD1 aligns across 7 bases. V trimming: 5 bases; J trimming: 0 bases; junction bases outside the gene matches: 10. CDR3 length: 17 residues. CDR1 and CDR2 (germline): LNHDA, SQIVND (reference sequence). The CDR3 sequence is CASSPNGGQSSYNEQFF. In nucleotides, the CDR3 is TGTGCCAGTAGTCCCAATGGGGGACAGAGCTCCTACAATGAGCAGTTCTTC.

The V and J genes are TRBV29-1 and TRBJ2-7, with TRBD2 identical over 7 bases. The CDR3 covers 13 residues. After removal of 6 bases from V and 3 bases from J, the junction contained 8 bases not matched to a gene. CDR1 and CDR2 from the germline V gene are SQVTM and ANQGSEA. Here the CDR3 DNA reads TGCAGCGTGATTAGCCCGGGAGGCTACGAGCAGTACTTC. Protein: CSVISPGGYEQYF.

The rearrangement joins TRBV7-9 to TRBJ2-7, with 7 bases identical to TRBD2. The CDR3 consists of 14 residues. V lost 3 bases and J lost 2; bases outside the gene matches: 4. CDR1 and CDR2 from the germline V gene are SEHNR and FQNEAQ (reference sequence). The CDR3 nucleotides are TGTGCCAGCAGCTTTCGAGCGGGACCCTACGAGCAGTACTTC. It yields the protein CASSFRAGPYEQYF.

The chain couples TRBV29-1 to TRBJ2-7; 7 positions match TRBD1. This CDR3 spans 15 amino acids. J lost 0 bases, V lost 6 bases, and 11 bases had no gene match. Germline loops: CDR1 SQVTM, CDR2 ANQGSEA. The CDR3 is CSVYSPDRPSYEQYF. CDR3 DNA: TGCAGCGTCTATTCCCCGGACAGGCCCTCCTACGAGCAGTACTTC.

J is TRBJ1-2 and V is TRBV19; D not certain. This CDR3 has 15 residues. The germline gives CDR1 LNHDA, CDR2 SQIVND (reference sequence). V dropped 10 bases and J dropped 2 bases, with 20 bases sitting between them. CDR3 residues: CATSSALLDNYGYTF. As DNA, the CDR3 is TGTGCCACCTCGTCAGCACTATTAGACAACTATGGCTACACCTTC.

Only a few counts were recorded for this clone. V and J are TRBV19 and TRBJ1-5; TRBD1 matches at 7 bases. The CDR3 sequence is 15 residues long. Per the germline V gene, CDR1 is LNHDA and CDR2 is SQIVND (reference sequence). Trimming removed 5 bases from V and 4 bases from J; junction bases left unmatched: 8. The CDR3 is CASSPSGQENQPQHF. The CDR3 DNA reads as TGTGCCAGTAGTCCGTCCGGACAGGAGAATCAGCCCCAGCATTTT.

The CDR3 region is CASREAGGYEQYF. The CDR3 region has the DNA TGTGCCAGCAGAGAAGCGGGAGGCTACGAGCAGTACTTC. The chain links TRBV6-5 to TRBJ2-7; 9 bases line up with TRBD2. This CDR3 comprises 13 residues. The germline gives CDR1 MNHEY, CDR2 SVGAGI. Trimming cost V 6 bases and J 3 bases; bases outside gene matches: 3.

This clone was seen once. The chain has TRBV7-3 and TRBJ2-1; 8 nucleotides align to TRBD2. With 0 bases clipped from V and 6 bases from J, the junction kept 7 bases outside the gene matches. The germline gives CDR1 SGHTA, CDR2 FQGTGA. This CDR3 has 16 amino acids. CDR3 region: CASSLTGTRVGNEQFF. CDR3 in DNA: TGTGCCAGCAGCTTAACGGGGACTAGGGTGGGCAATGAGCAGTTCTTC.

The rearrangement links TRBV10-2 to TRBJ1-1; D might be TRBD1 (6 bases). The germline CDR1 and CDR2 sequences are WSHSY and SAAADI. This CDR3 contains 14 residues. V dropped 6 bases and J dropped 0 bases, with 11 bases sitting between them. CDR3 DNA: TGCGCCAGCAGAGCAGGGGTTCTGAACACTGAAGCTTTCTTT. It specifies CASRAGVLNTEAFF.

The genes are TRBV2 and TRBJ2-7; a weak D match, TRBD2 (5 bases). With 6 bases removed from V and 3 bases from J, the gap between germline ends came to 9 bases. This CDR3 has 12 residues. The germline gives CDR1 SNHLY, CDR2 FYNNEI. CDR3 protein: CASREDSYEQYF. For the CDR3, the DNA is TGTGCCAGCAGGGAGGATAGCTACGAGCAGTACTTC.

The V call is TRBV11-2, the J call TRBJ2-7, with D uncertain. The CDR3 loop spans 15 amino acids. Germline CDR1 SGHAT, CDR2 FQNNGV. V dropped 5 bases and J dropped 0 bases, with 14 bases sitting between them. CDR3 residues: CASSPLVTASYEQYF. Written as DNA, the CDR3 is TGTGCCAGCAGCCCGCTAGTGACCGCCTCCTACGAGCAGTACTTC.

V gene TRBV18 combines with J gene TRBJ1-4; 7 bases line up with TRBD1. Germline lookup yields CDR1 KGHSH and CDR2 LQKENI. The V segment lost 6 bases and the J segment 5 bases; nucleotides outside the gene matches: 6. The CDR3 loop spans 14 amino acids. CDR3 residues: CASSPDRANEKLFF. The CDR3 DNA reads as TGTGCCAGCTCTCCCGACAGGGCGAATGAAAAACTGTTTTTT. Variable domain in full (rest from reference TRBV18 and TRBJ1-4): NAGVMQNPRHLVRRRGQEARLRCSPMKGHSHVYWYRQLPEEGLKFMVYLQKENIIDESGMPKERFSAEFPKEGPSILRIQQVVRGDSAAYFCASSPDRANEKLFFGSGTQLSVL.

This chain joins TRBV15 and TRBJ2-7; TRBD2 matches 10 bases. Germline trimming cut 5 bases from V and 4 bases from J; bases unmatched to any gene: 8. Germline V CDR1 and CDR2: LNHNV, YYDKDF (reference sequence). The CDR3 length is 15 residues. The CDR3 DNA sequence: TGTGCCACCAGCCCGCGACTAGCGGGTCTTTACGAGCAGTACTTC. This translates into CATSPRLAGLYEQYF.

CDR3 DNA sequence: TGTGCCAGCAGCTTGGATGGGGCAGCAAGGTCCTACGAGCAGTACTTC. Its translation: CASSLDGAARSYEQYF. The rearrangement joins TRBV5-4 to TRBJ2-7; the D gene is possibly TRBD1 (5 bases). The V and J ends lost 0 bases and 1 base respectively, with 14 bases between them. The CDR3 runs 16 residues. The V gene's germline CDR1 is SGHNT and CDR2 YYREEE (reference sequence).

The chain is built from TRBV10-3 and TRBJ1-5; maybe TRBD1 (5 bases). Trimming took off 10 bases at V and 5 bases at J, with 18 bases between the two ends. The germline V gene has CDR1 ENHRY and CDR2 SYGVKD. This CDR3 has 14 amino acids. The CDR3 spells CATSDRHWDQPQHF. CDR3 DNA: TGTGCCACCTCTGACAGACATTGGGATCAGCCCCAGCATTTT.

CDR3 protein: CASRGEGTDTQYF. The CDR3 DNA reads TGTGCCAGCAGGGGTGAGGGCACAGATACGCAGTATTTT. V is TRBV9 and J is TRBJ2-3; the D is unclear. The CDR3 consists of 13 residues. Per the germline V gene, CDR1 is SGDLS and CDR2 is YYNGEE. The V end lost 5 bases, the J end lost 1 base, and 8 bases lay between the germline ends. Combining the CDR3 with reference TRBV9 and TRBJ2-3 gives the whole variable domain DSGVTQTPKHLITATGQRVTLRCSPRSGDLSVYWYQQSLDQGLQFLIQYYNGEERAKGNILERFSAQQFPDLHSELNLSSLELGDSALYFCASRGEGTDTQYFGPGTRLTVL.

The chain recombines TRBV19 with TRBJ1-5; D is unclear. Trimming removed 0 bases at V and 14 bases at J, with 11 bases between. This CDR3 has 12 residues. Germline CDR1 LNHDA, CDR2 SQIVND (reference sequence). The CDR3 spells CASSIDMGSEHF. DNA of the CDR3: TGTGCCAGTAGTATAGATATGGGGAGCGAGCATTTT.

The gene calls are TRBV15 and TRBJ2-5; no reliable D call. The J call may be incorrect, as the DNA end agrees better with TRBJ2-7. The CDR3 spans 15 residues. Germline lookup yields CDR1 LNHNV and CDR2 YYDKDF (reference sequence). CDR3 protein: CATSRDFESSYEQYF. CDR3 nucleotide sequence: TGTGCCACCAGCAGAGATTTTGAGAGCTCCTACGAGCAGTACTTC.

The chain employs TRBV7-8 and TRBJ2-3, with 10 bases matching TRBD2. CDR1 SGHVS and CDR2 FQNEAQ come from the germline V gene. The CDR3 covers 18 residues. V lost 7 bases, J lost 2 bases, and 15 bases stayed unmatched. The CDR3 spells CASTDRGTSEYYTDTQYF. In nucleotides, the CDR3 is TGTGCCAGCACCGACCGCGGGACTAGCGAGTATTACACAGATACGCAGTATTTT.

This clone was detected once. The CDR3 nucleotides are TGTGCCAGTAGCCAGACAGGGAGCTCCTACAATGAGCAGTTCTTC. It is translated as CASSQTGSSYNEQFF. V usage is TRBV19 and J usage is TRBJ2-1; 7 bases are shared with TRBD1. Germline V gene data show CDR1 as LNHDA and CDR2 as SQIVND (reference sequence). Trimming took 6 bases from V and 0 from J; bases not matched to a gene: 5. The CDR3 length is 15 residues.

The CDR3 sequence: CASSQGGETQYF. CDR3 bases: TGTGCCAGCAGCCAGGGAGGGGAGACCCAGTACTTC. V is TRBV6-5 and J is TRBJ2-5; 7 bases fit TRBD2. The trim removed 6 bases at V and 5 bases at J, leaving 3 bases unmatched. Germline V gene sequence: CDR1 MNHEY, CDR2 SVGAGI. The CDR3 has 12 amino acids.

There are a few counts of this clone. The CDR3 region has the DNA TGCAGCGTTTACAGGGGGCAAGAGACCCAGTACTTC. Protein sequence: CSVYRGQETQYF. The genes are TRBV29-1 and TRBJ2-5; 8 bases agree with TRBD1. Unmatched junction bases numbered 1, after V lost 5 bases and J lost 2 bases. Germline values: CDR1 SQVTM, CDR2 ANQGSEA. There are 12 residues in the CDR3.

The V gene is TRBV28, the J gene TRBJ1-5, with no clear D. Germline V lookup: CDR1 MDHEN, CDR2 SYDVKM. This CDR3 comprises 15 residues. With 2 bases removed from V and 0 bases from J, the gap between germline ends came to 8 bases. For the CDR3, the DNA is TGTGCCAGCAGTTTAGGGGAGTTTAGCAATCAGCCCCAGCATTTT. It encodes CASSLGEFSNQPQHF.

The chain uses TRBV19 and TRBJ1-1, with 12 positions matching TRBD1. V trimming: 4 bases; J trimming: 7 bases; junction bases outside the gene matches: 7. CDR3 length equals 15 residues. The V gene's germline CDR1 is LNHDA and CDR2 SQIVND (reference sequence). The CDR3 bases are TGTGCCAGTAGTAGCGGGACAGGGGGCCCTGATGAAGCTTTCTTT. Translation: CASSSGTGGPDEAFF.